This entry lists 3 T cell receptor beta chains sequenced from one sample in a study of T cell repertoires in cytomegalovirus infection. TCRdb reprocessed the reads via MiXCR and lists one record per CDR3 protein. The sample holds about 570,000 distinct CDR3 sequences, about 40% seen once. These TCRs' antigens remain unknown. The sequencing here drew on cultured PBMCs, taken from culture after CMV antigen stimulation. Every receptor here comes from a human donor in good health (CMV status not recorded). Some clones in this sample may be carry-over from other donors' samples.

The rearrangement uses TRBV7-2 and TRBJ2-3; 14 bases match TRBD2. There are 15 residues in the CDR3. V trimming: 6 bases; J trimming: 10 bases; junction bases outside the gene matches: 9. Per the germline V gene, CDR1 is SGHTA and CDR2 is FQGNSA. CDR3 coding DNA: TGTGCCAGCAGTAGGACTAGCGGGGGGACCCAAGCGCAGTATTTT. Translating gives CASSRTSGGTQAQYF.

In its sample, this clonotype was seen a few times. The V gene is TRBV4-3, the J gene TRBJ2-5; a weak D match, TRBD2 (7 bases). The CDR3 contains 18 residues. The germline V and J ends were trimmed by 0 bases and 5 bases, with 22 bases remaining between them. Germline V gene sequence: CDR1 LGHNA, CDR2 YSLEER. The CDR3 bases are TGCGCCAGCAGCCAAGACTTCTTGGGGGGGGCCGGAGGTGAGACCCAGTACTTC. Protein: CASSQDFLGGAGGETQYF.

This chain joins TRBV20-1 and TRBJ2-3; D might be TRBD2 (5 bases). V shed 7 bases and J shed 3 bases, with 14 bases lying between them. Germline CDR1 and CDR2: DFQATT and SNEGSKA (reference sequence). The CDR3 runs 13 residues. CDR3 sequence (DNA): TGCAGTGAGCGGAGAGCTAGTACAGATACGCAGTATTTT. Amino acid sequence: CSERRASTDTQYF.